This TCR beta chain was sequenced in a study of patients and donors after allogeneic stem cell transplantation. V was trimmed by 9 bases and J by 3 bases, leaving 21 bases between them. CDR3 length: 16 amino acids. TCRdb called the RT-PCR reads again in MiXCR, with one record for every CDR3 protein. Among approximately 98,000 distinct CDR3 sequences listed, roughly 35% were seen once. This clonotype appeared a few times. V and J are TRBV12-3 or TRBV12-4 and TRBJ2-1; D uncertain. The origin of this receptor is a human donor who was either an allogeneic HSCT recipient or a stem cell or donor lymphocyte infusion donor (not recorded which). It is not recorded whose cells these are; they may come from a transplant donor. Sequences were obtained from blood, either unsorted or a sorted T cell fraction (not recorded which). The chain's CDR3 is CASRNLAGSHYNEQFF. The CDR3 DNA follows: TGTGCCAGTAGAAACCTGGCCGGATCTCACTACAATGAGCAGTTCTTC.